This T cell receptor beta chain was identified in a study of metastatic and nonmetastatic thyroid tumors. Turning to this clone: One junction end disagrees with the germline gene, perhaps due to a read error.

All patients reached thyroid surgery having received no treatment beforehand. TCRdb called clones again from the PCR reads with MiXCR. The sample shows 39,000 or so clones, roughly half of them seen only once. Germline V gene lookup returns CDR1 MDHEN and CDR2 SYDVKM. The length of the CDR3 is 19 residues. This clonotype originated in a male donor with papillary thyroid cancer or a benign thyroid nodule (not recorded which). Some clones in this sample may be carry-over from other donors' samples. Sequenced input: tumor tissue. The chain has TRBV28 and TRBJ2-1; 12 bases fit TRBD2. DNA for the CDR3: TGTGCCAGCAGTTTCTCTCTAGCGGGAGGGCCCTCCGGCTACAATGATCAGTTCTTC. This sequence encodes CASSFSLAGGPSGYNDQFF.